The 3 T cell receptor beta chains reported below all come from one sample, sequenced in a study of T-cell reconstitution after alpha-beta-depleted transplantation in children. Preparation of the TCRbeta library involved a method that used unique molecular identifiers. MiXCR, run by TCRdb on the PCR reads, gives a single entry per CDR3 protein. The sample lists approximately 170,000 distinct CDR3 sequences; 8.5% to 14% were seen once. The sequencing used PBMCs, collected before TCRalphabeta/CD19-depleted stem cell transplant. These receptors all come from a boy younger than 10 with acute myeloid leukemia, due to receive a stem cell transplant.

Ten or more counts support this clonotype. The chain employs TRBV27 and TRBJ1-2, with 8 positions matching TRBD1. The length of the CDR3 is 15 residues. V shed 6 bases, J shed 6 bases, and the junction held 12 bases outside the gene matches. Germline V lookup: CDR1 MNHEY, CDR2 SMNVEV (reference sequence). This CDR3 reads CASSSDRGYFDGYTF. For the CDR3, the DNA is TGTGCCAGCAGCTCAGACAGGGGATATTTTGATGGCTACACCTTC.

In its sample, this clonotype was seen many times. The J gene is TRBJ1-5, the V gene TRBV6-1; D might be TRBD1 (5 bases). The CDR3 consists of 11 residues. Germline CDR1 and CDR2: MNHNS and SASEGT. Trimming stripped 6 bases from V and 7 bases from J, with 7 bases between. CDR3 DNA sequence: TGTGCCAGCAGGGAGGGGCAGCCCCAGCATTTT. This translates into CASREGQPQHF.

This clonotype was found many times. The rearrangement uses TRBV5-1 and TRBJ2-2; the D gene is possibly TRBD1 (5 bases). The V end was cut by 6 bases, the J end by 5 bases, with 17 bases between. This CDR3 is 15 amino acids long. The germline V gene has CDR1 SGHRS and CDR2 YFSETQ. The CDR3 is CASKNLPGITGELFF. The DNA for the CDR3 is TGCGCCAGCAAGAACTTACCAGGGATAACCGGGGAGCTGTTTTTT.